Included here is one TCR beta chain sequence, with context. This specimen comes from a study of shared T cell receptors in the human thymus. The germline V gene encodes CDR1 SGDLS and CDR2 YYNGEE. V was cut by 4 bases and J by 3 bases, with 8 bases left in between. This CDR3 comprises 13 residues. Clones were read by immunoSEQ multiplex PCR, and TCRdb kept only the in-frame ones, dropping some. Of 630,000 or so clones detected, about 87% appear once; the ten largest clones hold 0.0094%. These data were also reused for a study on human thymus T cells. From that study: Each of the donors was a healthy Finnish infant who was undergoing open corrective cardiac surgery for congenital heart defects. Thymic tissue was derived from resections collected during corrective heart surgery. What appeared biased in thymic and blood repertoires was the usage of V and J genes.

The TCR originated in a boy younger than two with a congenital heart defect. The chain joins TRBV9 to TRBJ1-5; unclear D gene. Specimen: thymocytes. CDR3 sequence (DNA): TGTGCCAGCAGCTACGGGTCCAATCAGCCCCAGCATTTT. Translated: CASSYGSNQPQHF.